This T cell receptor beta chain was documented in a study of OX40 agonist ivuxolimab in advanced cancers. Study-level points and caveats: Some patients who did not respond also had low normalized T-cell clonal expansion.

The repertoire was sequenced with immunoSEQ multiplex PCR; TCRdb's copy has only in-frame clones and lacks some. The table includes tens of thousands of clones, 75% to 90% detected once. Regarding this clone: Its matching antigen is unknown.

Deletions cut 11 bases from V and 2 bases from J, with 13 bases between. The CDR3 length is 13 residues. The germline V gene encodes CDR1 MNHEY and CDR2 SVGAGI. The sample consisted of CD4+ or CD8+ T cells sorted from blood, taken in a trial of the OX40 agonist ivuxolimab. The chain couples TRBV6-5 to TRBJ2-1, with a weak D call TRBD2 (7 bases). The receptor was isolated from an adult with an advanced solid tumor such as melanoma, head and neck, liver or kidney cancer. The CDR3 region is CASRGGPYNEQFF. CDR3 nucleotides: TGTGCCTCGAGGGGGGGGCCCTACAATGAGCAGTTCTTC.